This T cell receptor (beta chain) was found in a study of cytomegalovirus exposure and HLA in healthy donors. Study results and caveats: Rare sequences made up most TCRs, while some public TCRs were found in many donors. Earlier analysis yielded a pattern in which most TCR beta V segments were productive about 90% or about 30% of the time.

The germline gives CDR1 SQVTM, CDR2 ANQGSEA. V was clipped by 7 bases and J by 7 bases, with 25 bases between them. The CDR3 covers 15 residues. PCR primers comprised 60 Vbeta and 13 Jbeta primers. The repertoire was sequenced with immunoSEQ multiplex PCR; TCRdb's copy has only in-frame clones and lacks some. This sample has fewer than 200,000 clones; 75% to 85% occur once, and the top ten carry around 0.91%. Concerning this clone: Its matching antigen is unknown.

The rearrangement links TRBV29-1 to TRBJ1-1; a possible D gene is TRBD1 (6 bases). This clonotype was sampled from a girl aged 2-10 years in good health and CMV-seropositive. The sequencing sample was made of PBMCs. As DNA, the CDR3 is TGCAGCGCCCTGAAGCGCAGGGGCCAGAAGATTGAAGCTTTCTTT. Its protein product is CSALKRRGQKIEAFF.